A single sample gave rise to the 30 T cell receptor beta chains below, sequenced in a study of T cells in Graves' hyperthyroidism and ophthalmopathy. TCR beta CDR3 regions were amplified from RNA. A set of HTBI primers served as the primers for a first-round RT-PCR of the TCR CDR3. TCRdb analysed the multiplex PCR reads with MiXCR anew, one entry per CDR3 protein. The repertoire holds about 640,000 distinct CDR3 sequences, with less than 45% as singletons. Material for sequencing was peripheral blood or thyroid tissue (not recorded which). These receptor sequences come from an adult man with Graves' disease, either hyperthyroidism or ophthalmopathy (not recorded which).

The V gene is TRBV29-1, the J gene TRBJ2-3; TRBD1 agrees at 12 bases. With 7 bases clipped from V and 6 bases from J, the junction kept 11 bases outside the gene matches. Germline V gene lookup returns CDR1 SQVTM and CDR2 ANQGSEA. The CDR3 length is 15 residues. The CDR3 region is CSALPGQGAGDTQYF. The CDR3 coding sequence is TGCAGCGCCTTACCGGGACAGGGGGCAGGGGATACGCAGTATTTT.

This sequence joins TRBV5-4 and TRBJ1-2; tentatively, D is TRBD1 (5 bases). This CDR3 spans 12 amino acids. The V gene's germline CDR1 is SGHNT and CDR2 YYREEE (reference sequence). V was trimmed by 5 bases and J by 7 bases, leaving 12 bases between them. The CDR3 DNA is TGTGCCAGCAGGGAGGGCGGGGGTGGCTACACCTTC. It codes for CASREGGGGYTF.

Comments on this clonotype: At one of its ends the junction is not consistent with the germline gene, which may arise from a read error. The genes are TRBV25-1 and TRBJ2-5; D gene unclear. This CDR3 is 15 amino acids long. The germline CDR1 and CDR2 sequences are MGHDK and SYGVNS. Written as DNA, the CDR3 is TGTGCCAGCAGTTACTCGGGTGAGGCGGCAGAGGCCCAGTACTTC. It encodes CASSYSGEAAEAQYF.

The sample holds many counts of this clonotype. The genes are TRBV2 and TRBJ2-5, with TRBD1 identical over 9 bases. The CDR3 extends over 13 amino acids. In germline, CDR1 is SNHLY, CDR2 FYNNEI. The junction had 4 bases not matched to a gene; V was cut back by 6 bases and J by 5 bases. The CDR3 sequence: CASSQDRGETQYF. CDR3 DNA sequence: TGTGCCAGCAGCCAGGACAGGGGCGAGACCCAGTACTTC.

This sequence joins TRBV12-3 or TRBV12-4 and TRBJ1-4, with 7 positions matching TRBD1. The J segment lost 5 bases and the V segment lost 2 bases, leaving 2 bases of the junction unmatched. CDR3 length: 14 amino acids. CDR3 DNA: TGTGCCAGCAGTTTAATACAGGGGAATGAAAAACTGTTTTTT. Protein: CASSLIQGNEKLFF.

As concerns this clonotype: The DNA is left out, because the CDR3 cannot be placed on it with certainty; the CDR3 is given as TCRdb lists it. This sequence joins TRBV11-2 and TRBJ1-1; the table calls TRBD1, which could not be checked here. The CDR3 numbers 23 amino acids, ends counted. Germline CDR1 is SGHAT and CDR2 is FQNNGV. CDR3: CASMRSEIHFYEQYFGPGTEAFF.

This sequence joins TRBV2 and TRBJ1-5, with 9 bases aligning to TRBD1. In germline, CDR1 is SNHLY, CDR2 FYNNEI. Trimming cost V 4 bases and J 8 bases; bases outside gene matches: 9. CDR3 length: 15 amino acids. The CDR3: CASSVRGTGYEPQHF. The CDR3, as DNA: TGTGCCAGCAGTGTGCGCGGGACAGGGTACGAGCCCCAGCATTTT.

This clonotype has ten or more counts. The chain employs TRBV10-3 and TRBJ1-2; no firm D call. V was clipped by 7 bases and J by 6 bases, with 12 bases between them. CDR1 and CDR2 (germline): ENHRY, SYGVKD. The CDR3 is 12 amino acids. The CDR3 DNA follows: TGTGCCATCACCGGATCTGGGGATGGCTACACCTTC. This translates into CAITGSGDGYTF.

This clonotype was seen many times. Here the CDR3 DNA reads TGCAGTGCTAGAGATCTCAGGGGCAATCAGCCCCAGCATTTT. Translation: CSARDLRGNQPQHF. The chain combines TRBV20-1 with TRBJ1-5, with D possibly TRBD1 on 5 matching bases. The V end was cut by 0 bases, the J end by 2 bases, with 8 bases between. The CDR3 is 14 residues long. Per the germline V gene, CDR1 is DFQATT and CDR2 is SNEGSKA (reference sequence).

This chain connects TRBV7-4 to TRBJ2-7, with a weak D call TRBD1 (5 bases). V dropped 6 bases and J dropped 6 bases, with 12 bases sitting between them. Germline V gives CDR1 SGHVT, CDR2 SQSDAQ. The CDR3 runs to 12 residues. The CDR3 loop reads CASSDDSVEQYF. The CDR3 DNA reads TGTGCCAGCAGTGATGACAGCGTCGAGCAGTACTTC.

The table lists this clonotype with many counts. The genes are TRBV2 and TRBJ2-2; 7 nucleotides line up with TRBD2. Per germline, CDR1 SNHLY and CDR2 FYNNEI. This CDR3 has 13 residues. J gave up 4 bases and V 9 bases, and 5 bases lay outside the gene matches. CDR3 loop: CARRLASTGELFF. CDR3 in DNA: TGTGCCAGGAGACTAGCAAGCACCGGGGAGCTGTTTTTT.

The chain carries TRBV25-1 and TRBJ1-1, with TRBD1 matching 7 bases. V shed 8 bases, J shed 4 bases, and the junction held 16 bases outside the gene matches. This CDR3 has 16 residues. In germline, CDR1 is MGHDK, CDR2 SYGVNS. CDR3 region: CASVAGGGRRFTEAFF. The CDR3 DNA follows: TGTGCCAGCGTTGCAGGGGGAGGGAGAAGGTTCACTGAAGCTTTCTTT.

This clonotype was observed a few times. The gene calls are TRBV9 and TRBJ1-1; possibly TRBD1 for D (5 bases). CDR1 SGDLS and CDR2 YYNGEE come from the germline V gene. The CDR3 length is 14 residues. The ends were cut back, 3 bases at V and 1 base at J, with 10 bases in the middle. Written as DNA, the CDR3 is TGTGCCAGCAGCGCCGACGGGGCGAACACTGAAGCTTTCTTT. The encoded protein is CASSADGANTEAFF.

The CDR3 protein is CASSLKQGNNSPLHF. The DNA for the CDR3 is TGTGCCAGCAGCCTGAAACAGGGGAATAATTCACCCCTCCACTTT. The rearrangement joins TRBV11-2 to TRBJ1-6; 7 nucleotides line up with TRBD1. Germline loops: CDR1 SGHAT, CDR2 FQNNGV. The ends lost 5 bases at V and 5 bases at J; junction bases unmatched: 6. CDR3 length: 15 amino acids.

The V and J genes are TRBV7-9 and TRBJ1-1; no reliable D call. Trimming left V 3 bases short and J 1 base short, with 9 bases between. The germline V gene has CDR1 SEHNR and CDR2 FQNEAQ (reference sequence). The CDR3 covers 14 residues. The CDR3 loop reads CASSFWTENTEAFF. In nucleotides, the CDR3 is TGTGCCAGCAGCTTTTGGACGGAGAACACTGAAGCTTTCTTT.

The chain couples TRBV24-1 to TRBJ1-2, with 9 bases identical to TRBD1. The CDR3 spans 15 residues. After removal of 6 bases from V and 7 bases from J, the junction contained 11 bases not matched to a gene. From germline, CDR1 is KGHDR and CDR2 SFDVKD. The CDR3 DNA is TGTGCCACCAGTCACCGGGACAGGGTTTTTGGTGGCTACACCTTC. This gives the protein CATSHRDRVFGGYTF.

The chain has TRBV6-5 and TRBJ1-4; tentative D call: TRBD1 (5 bases). With 3 bases removed from V and 2 bases from J, the gap between germline ends came to 10 bases. The germline gives CDR1 MNHEY, CDR2 SVGAGI. This CDR3 has 15 amino acids. CDR3 amino acids: CASSYLRGTNEKLFF. CDR3 coding DNA: TGTGCCAGCAGTTATCTGCGGGGGACTAATGAAAAACTGTTTTTT.

V gene TRBV29-1 combines with J gene TRBJ1-1; D unresolved. The germline V gene encodes CDR1 SQVTM and CDR2 ANQGSEA. The length of the CDR3 is 11 residues. The CDR3 region is CSLFRNTEAFF. The CDR3 bases are TGCAGTTTATTCAGGAACACTGAAGCTTTCTTT.

The chain employs TRBV15 and TRBJ1-5; the match to TRBD1 covers 9 bases. The germline V gene encodes CDR1 LNHNV and CDR2 YYDKDF (reference sequence). The CDR3 runs to 16 residues. V lost 5 bases to trimming and J lost 1 base; unmatched junction nucleotides: 6. The CDR3 spells CATSGRDRVSNQPQHF. CDR3 DNA sequence: TGTGCCACCAGCGGCCGGGACAGGGTAAGCAATCAGCCCCAGCATTTT. Looking up the rest from reference TRBV15 and TRBJ1-5 gives the full variable domain: DAMVIQNPRYQVTQFGKPVTLSCSQTLNHNVMYWYQQKSSQAPKLLFHYYDKDFNNEADTPDNFQSRRPNTSFCFLDIRSPGLGDTAMYLCATSGRDRVSNQPQHFGDGTRLSIL.

This chain uses TRBV12-3 or TRBV12-4 with TRBJ1-2; the D is unclear. Trimming left V 3 bases short and J 8 bases short, with 13 bases between. The CDR3 is 13 residues long. CDR3 bases: TGTGCCAGCAGTTTGGATCAGGACCTCGGCTACACCTTC. The encoded protein is CASSLDQDLGYTF.

The chain joins TRBV7-8 to TRBJ1-1; no clear D gene. Trimming left V 4 bases short and J 5 bases short, with 14 bases between. The CDR3 extends over 14 amino acids. Looked up from germline, CDR1 is SGHVS and CDR2 is FQNEAQ. The CDR3 DNA sequence: TGTGCCAGCAGCTCCCTCCAACCGGGGACTGAAGCTTTCTTT. It encodes CASSSLQPGTEAFF.

For this clonotype: Since a much larger clone is just one base distant, this may be a read error. The V gene is TRBV2, the J gene TRBJ1-4; no reliable D call. Per the germline V gene, CDR1 is SNHLY and CDR2 is FYNNEI. The CDR3 runs to 13 residues. The CDR3 here is CASNWGRDEELFF. CDR3 DNA: TGTGCCAGCAACTGGGGAAGGGATGAAGAACTGTTTTTT.

The V and J genes are TRBV19 and TRBJ1-2; D remains unclear. The length of the CDR3 is 13 residues. Germline CDR1 reads LNHDA; CDR2 reads SQIVND (reference sequence). The V end was cut by 3 bases, the J end by 4 bases, with 9 bases between. The CDR3 DNA follows: TGTGCCAGTAGTATTCTAGCCAGCTATGGCTACACCTTC. Translating gives CASSILASYGYTF.

This sequence joins TRBV10-3 and TRBJ2-7; 8 bases align to TRBD2. The V segment lost 3 bases and the J segment 2 bases; nucleotides outside the gene matches: 3. The CDR3 has 14 amino acids. Germline V CDR1 and CDR2: ENHRY, SYGVKD. The CDR3 spells CAISDSGSPYEQYF. DNA for the CDR3: TGTGCCATCAGTGACAGCGGGAGCCCCTACGAGCAGTACTTC.

The rearrangement uses TRBV9 and TRBJ1-4, with D perhaps matching TRBD1 (6 bases). CDR1 is SGDLS, CDR2 YYNGEE, per germline. The CDR3 length is 15 residues. Trimming pared 3 bases from V and 2 bases from J, leaving 11 bases between. The CDR3 loop reads CASSEGGGTNEKLFF. CDR3 bases: TGTGCCAGCAGCGAAGGAGGGGGTACTAATGAAAAACTGTTTTTT.

The rearrangement joins TRBV7-9 to TRBJ2-5, with D perhaps assigned TRBD1 or TRBD2 (5 bases each). The CDR3 is 13 amino acids. V gave up 4 bases and J gave up 5 bases, with 11 bases separating them. Germline V gene data show CDR1 as SEHNR and CDR2 as FQNEAQ (reference sequence). CDR3 in DNA: TGTGCCAGCAGCTCGGGACCCTTTGAGACCCAGTACTTC. This translates into CASSSGPFETQYF. Filled out from reference TRBV7-9 and TRBJ2-5, the complete variable domain reads DTGVSQNPRHKITKRGQNVTFRCDPISEHNRLYWYRQTLGQGPEFLTYFQNEAQLEKSRLLSDRFSAERPKGSFSTLEIQRTEQGDSAMYLCASSSGPFETQYFGPGTRLLVL.

The V gene is TRBV7-9, the J gene TRBJ1-6; weak D call: TRBD1 (5 bases). The V gene lost 1 base and the J gene lost 6 bases, with 16 bases spanning the gap. Germline assignment: CDR1 SEHNR and CDR2 FQNEAQ (reference sequence). This CDR3 contains 17 residues. In nucleotides, the CDR3 is TGTGCCAGCAGCTTAGTGTCGGGGGATTTATCTAATTCACCCCTCCACTTT. Residues: CASSLVSGDLSNSPLHF.

This clonotype was detected only a few times. This chain connects TRBV2 to TRBJ1-5; D perhaps matches TRBD1 (6 bases). The V gene lost 8 bases and the J gene lost 1 base, with 15 bases spanning the gap. This CDR3 comprises 15 residues. The germline V gene has CDR1 SNHLY and CDR2 FYNNEI. CDR3 DNA sequence: TGTGCCAGCGGGGGTTCAGGACAGAGCAATCAGCCCCAGCATTTT. Its translation: CASGGSGQSNQPQHF. Filled out from reference TRBV2 and TRBJ1-5, the complete variable domain reads EPEVTQTPSHQVTQMGQEVILRCVPISNHLYFYWYRQILGQKVEFLVSFYNNEISEKSEIFDDQFSVERPDGSNFTLKIRSTKLEDSAMYFCASGGSGQSNQPQHFGDGTRLSIL.

The CDR3 region is CSTNSGSSYEQYF. The CDR3 DNA reads TGCAGCACCAATAGCGGGAGCTCCTACGAGCAGTACTTC. The genes are TRBV20-1 and TRBJ2-7, with 9 bases identical to TRBD2. Germline V gene lookup returns CDR1 DFQATT and CDR2 SNEGSKA (reference sequence). The length of the CDR3 is 13 residues.

V is TRBV29-1 and J is TRBJ2-7; maybe TRBD2 (6 bases). This CDR3 comprises 16 residues. Germline-derived CDR1 and CDR2 are SQVTM and ANQGSEA. V shed 7 bases and J shed 0 bases, with 22 bases lying between them. CDR3 region: CSAVSGGNTGSYEQYF. CDR3 bases: TGCAGCGCCGTTAGTGGGGGGAATACAGGCTCCTACGAGCAGTACTTC.